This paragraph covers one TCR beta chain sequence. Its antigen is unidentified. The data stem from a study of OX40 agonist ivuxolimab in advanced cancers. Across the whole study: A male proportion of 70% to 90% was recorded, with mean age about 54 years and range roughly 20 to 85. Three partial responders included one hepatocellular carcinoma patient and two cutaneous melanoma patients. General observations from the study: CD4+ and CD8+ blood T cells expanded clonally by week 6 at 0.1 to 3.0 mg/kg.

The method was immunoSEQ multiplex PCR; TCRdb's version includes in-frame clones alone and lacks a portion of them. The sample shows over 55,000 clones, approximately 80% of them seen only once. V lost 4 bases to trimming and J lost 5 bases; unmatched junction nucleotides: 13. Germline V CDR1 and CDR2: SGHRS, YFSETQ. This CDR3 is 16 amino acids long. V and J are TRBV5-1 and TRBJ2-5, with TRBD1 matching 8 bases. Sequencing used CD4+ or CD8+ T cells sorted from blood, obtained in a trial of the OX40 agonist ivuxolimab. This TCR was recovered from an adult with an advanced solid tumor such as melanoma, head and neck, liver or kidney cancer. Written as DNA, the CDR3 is TGCGCCAGCAGCAGACCTGACAGGGGCAAGAGGGAGACCCAGTACTTC. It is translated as CASSRPDRGKRETQYF.